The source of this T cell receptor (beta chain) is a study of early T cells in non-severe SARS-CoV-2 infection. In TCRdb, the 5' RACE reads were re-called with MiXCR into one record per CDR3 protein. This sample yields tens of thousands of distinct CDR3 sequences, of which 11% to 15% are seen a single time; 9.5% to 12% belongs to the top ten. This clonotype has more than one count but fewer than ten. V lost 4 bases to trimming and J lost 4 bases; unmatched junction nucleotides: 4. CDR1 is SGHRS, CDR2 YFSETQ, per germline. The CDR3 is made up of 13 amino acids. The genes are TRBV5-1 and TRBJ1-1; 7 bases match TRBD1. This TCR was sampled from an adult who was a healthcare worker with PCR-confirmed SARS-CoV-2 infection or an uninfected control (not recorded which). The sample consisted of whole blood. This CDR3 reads CASSADRVTEAFF. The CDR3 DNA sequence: TGCGCCAGCAGCGCTGACAGGGTCACTGAAGCTTTCTTT.